The source of this T cell receptor beta chain is a study of T cell repertoires in cytomegalovirus infection. Study as a whole: CMV epitopes, recently identified HLA-C-restricted and well-studied HLA-B-restricted, were used. Based on public TCR beta signatures, there were indications of CMV infection and of a matching HLA type.

TCRdb ran MiXCR on the reads and lists one entry per CDR3 protein. The sample records 830,000 or so distinct CDR3 sequences, 32% being singletons. CDR3 length equals 14 residues. V was cut by 6 bases and J by 1 base, with 12 bases left in between. A few counts support this clonotype. What it recognizes is unknown. Findings and limits, study-wide: Clonotype analysis showed dominance of the ex vivo response by HLA-C-restricted CMV-specific TCR beta clonotypes. Based on cumulative public TCR beta family frequency, carriers of CMV plus the relevant HLA were identified.

V gene TRBV12-3 or TRBV12-4 combines with J gene TRBJ1-2; no clear D. The sample was cultured CD8+ T cells from PBMCs, taken from culture after CMV antigen stimulation. The sequence came from a human donor in good health (CMV status not recorded). Some clones in this sample may be carry-over from other donors' samples. The CDR3 DNA reads as TGTGCCAGCAGCGAGGGCCGGGGTAACTATGGCTACACCTTC. The encoded protein is CASSEGRGNYGYTF.